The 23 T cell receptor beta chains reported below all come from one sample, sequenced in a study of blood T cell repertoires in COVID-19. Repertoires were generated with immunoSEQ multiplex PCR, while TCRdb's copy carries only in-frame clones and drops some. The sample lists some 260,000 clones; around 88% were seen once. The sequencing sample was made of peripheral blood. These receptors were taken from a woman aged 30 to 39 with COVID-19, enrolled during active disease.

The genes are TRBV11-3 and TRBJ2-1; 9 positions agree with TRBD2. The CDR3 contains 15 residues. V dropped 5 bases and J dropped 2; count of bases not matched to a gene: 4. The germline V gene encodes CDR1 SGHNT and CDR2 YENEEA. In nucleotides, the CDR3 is TGTGCCAGCAGCACGCAGCGGGAGGCCTACAATGAGCAGTTCTTC. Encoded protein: CASSTQREAYNEQFF.

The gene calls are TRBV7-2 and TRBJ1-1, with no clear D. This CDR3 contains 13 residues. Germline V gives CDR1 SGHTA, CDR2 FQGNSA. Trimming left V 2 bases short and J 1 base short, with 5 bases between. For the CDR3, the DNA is TGTGCCAGCAGCTTATCATCGAACACTGAAGCTTTCTTT. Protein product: CASSLSSNTEAFF.

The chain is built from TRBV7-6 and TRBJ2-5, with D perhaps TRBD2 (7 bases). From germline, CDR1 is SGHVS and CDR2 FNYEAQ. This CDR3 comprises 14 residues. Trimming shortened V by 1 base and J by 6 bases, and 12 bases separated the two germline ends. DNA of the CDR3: TGTGCCAGCAGCTTAGGGGGGGGCTCGAAGACCCAGTACTTC. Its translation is CASSLGGGSKTQYF.

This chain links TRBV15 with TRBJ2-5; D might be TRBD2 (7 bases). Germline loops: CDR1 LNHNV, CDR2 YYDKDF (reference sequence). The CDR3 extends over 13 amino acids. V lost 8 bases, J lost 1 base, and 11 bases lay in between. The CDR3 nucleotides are TGTGCCACCCGACGGGGGGCCCAAGAGACCCAGTACTTC. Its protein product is CATRRGAQETQYF.

CDR3 in DNA: TGTGCCAGCCGGGATTCCTCCCATGGCTACACCTTC. Translating gives CASRDSSHGYTF. This chain uses TRBV6-5 with TRBJ1-2; D not resolved. The V gene's germline CDR1 is MNHEY and CDR2 SVGAGI. The CDR3 totals 12 residues. V was shortened by 8 bases and J by 6 bases, with 13 bases between the two germline ends.

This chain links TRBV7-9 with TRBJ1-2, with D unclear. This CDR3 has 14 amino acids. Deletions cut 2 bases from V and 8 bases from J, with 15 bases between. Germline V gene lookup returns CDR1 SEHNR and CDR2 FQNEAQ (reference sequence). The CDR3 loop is CASSLLADLGGYTF. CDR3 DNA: TGTGCCAGCAGCTTACTTGCCGACCTCGGGGGCTACACCTTC.

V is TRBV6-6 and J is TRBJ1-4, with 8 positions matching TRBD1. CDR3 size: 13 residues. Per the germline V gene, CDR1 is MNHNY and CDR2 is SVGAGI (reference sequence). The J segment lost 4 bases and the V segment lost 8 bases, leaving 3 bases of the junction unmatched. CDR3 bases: TGTGCCAGCTTCGACAGGGGTAATGAAAAACTGTTTTTT. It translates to CASFDRGNEKLFF.

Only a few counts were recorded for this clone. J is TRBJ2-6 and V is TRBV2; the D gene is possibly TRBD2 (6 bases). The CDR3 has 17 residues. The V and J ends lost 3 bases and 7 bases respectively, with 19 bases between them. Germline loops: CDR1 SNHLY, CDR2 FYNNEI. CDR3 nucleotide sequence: TGTGCCAGCAGTGACCCGGGACTCCTTACCAGAGCCAACGTCCTGACTTTC. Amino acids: CASSDPGLLTRANVLTF.

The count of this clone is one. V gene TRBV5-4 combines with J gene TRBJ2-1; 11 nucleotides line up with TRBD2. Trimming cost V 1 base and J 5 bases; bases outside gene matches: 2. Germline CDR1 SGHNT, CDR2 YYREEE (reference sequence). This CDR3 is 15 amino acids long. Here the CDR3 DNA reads TGTGCCAGCAGCTTGATGGGACTAGCGGACAATGAGCAGTTCTTC. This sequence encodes CASSLMGLADNEQFF. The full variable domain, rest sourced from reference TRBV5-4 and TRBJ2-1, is ETGVTQSPTHLIKTRGQQVTLRCSSQSGHNTVSWYQQALGQGPQFIFQYYREEENGRGNFPPRFSGLQFPNYSSELNVNALELDDSALYLCASSLMGLADNEQFFGPGTRLTVL.

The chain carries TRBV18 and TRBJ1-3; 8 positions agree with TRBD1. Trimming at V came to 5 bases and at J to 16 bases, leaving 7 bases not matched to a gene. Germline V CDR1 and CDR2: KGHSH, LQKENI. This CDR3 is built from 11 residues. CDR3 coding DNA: TGTGCCAGCTCATCCGGACAGGGTTATTATTTT. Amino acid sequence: CASSSGQGYYF.

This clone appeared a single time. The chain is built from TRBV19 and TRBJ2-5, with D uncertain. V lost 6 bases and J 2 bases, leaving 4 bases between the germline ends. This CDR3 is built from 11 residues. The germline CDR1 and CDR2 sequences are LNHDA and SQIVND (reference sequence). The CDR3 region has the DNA TGTGCCAGTAGACTACAAGAGACCCAGTACTTC. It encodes CASRLQETQYF.

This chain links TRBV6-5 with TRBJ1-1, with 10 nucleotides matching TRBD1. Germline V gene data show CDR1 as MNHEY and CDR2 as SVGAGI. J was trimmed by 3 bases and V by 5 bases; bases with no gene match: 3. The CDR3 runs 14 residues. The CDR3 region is CASSRTGGYTEAFF. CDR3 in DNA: TGTGCCAGCAGTAGGACAGGGGGGTACACTGAAGCTTTCTTT.

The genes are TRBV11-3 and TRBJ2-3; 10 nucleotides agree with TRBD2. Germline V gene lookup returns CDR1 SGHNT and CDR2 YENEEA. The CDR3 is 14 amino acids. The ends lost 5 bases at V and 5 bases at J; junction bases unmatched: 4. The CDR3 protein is CASSLVAGGDTQYF. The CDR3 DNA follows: TGTGCCAGCAGCCTAGTAGCGGGAGGAGATACGCAGTATTTT.

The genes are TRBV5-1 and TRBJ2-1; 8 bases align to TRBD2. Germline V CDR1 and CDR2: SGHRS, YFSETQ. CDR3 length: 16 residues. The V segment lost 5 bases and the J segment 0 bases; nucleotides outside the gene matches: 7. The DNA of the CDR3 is TGCGCCAGCAGTCCTACTAGCGGCACCTCCTACAATGAGCAGTTCTTC. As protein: CASSPTSGTSYNEQFF.

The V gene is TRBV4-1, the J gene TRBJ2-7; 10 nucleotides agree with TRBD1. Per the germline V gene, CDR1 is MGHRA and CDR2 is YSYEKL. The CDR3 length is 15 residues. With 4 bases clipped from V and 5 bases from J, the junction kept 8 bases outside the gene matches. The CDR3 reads CASSPGQGVYHEQYV. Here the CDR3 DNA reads TGCGCCAGCAGCCCAGGACAGGGGGTTTACCACGAGCAGTACGTC.

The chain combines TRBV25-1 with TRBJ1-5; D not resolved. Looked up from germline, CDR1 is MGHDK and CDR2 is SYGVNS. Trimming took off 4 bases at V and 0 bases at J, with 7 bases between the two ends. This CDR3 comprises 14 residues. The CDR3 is CASSVTASNQPQHF. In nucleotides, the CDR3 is TGTGCCAGCAGTGTCACAGCTAGCAATCAGCCCCAGCATTTT.

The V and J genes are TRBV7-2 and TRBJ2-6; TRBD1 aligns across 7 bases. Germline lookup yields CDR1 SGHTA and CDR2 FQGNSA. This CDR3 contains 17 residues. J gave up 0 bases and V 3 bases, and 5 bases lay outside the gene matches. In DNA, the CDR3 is TGTGCCAGCAGCTTGTCTTCAGGGGGCTCTGGGGCCAACGTCCTGACTTTC. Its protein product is CASSLSSGGSGANVLTF. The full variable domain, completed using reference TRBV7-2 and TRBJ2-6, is GAGVSQSPSNKVTEKGKDVELRCDPISGHTALYWYRQSLGQGLEFLIYFQGNSAPDKSGLPSDRFSAERTGGSVSTLTIQRTQQEDSAVYLCASSLSSGGSGANVLTFGAGSRLTVL.

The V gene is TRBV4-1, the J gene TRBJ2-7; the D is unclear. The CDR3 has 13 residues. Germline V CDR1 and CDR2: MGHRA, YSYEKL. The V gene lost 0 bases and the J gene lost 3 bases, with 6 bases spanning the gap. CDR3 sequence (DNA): TGCGCCAGCAGCCAAGAGAGTTACTACGAGCAGTACTTC. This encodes CASSQESYYEQYF.

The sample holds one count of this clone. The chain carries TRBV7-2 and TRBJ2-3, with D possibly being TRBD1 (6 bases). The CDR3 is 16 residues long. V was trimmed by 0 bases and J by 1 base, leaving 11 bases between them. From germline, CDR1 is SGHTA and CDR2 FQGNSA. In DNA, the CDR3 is TGTGCCAGCAGCTTAGCTATCTCAGGGGGCACAGATACGCAGTATTTT. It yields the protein CASSLAISGGTDTQYF. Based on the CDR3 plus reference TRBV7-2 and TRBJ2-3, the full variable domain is GAGVSQSPSNKVTEKGKDVELRCDPISGHTALYWYRQSLGQGLEFLIYFQGNSAPDKSGLPSDRFSAERTGGSVSTLTIQRTQQEDSAVYLCASSLAISGGTDTQYFGPGTRLTVL.

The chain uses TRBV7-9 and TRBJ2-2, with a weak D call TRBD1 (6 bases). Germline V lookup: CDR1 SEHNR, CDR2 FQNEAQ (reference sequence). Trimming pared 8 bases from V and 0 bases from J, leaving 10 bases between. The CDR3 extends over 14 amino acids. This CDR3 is CASSDRPNTGELFF. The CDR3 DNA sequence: TGTGCCAGCTCCGACAGGCCGAACACCGGGGAGCTGTTTTTT.

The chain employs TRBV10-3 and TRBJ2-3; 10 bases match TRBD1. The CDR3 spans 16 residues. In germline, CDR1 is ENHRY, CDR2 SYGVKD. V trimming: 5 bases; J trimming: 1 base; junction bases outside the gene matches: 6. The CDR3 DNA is TGTGCCATCAGTCGTTTAGGGACAGGGGGCACAGATACGCAGTATTTT. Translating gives CAISRLGTGGTDTQYF.

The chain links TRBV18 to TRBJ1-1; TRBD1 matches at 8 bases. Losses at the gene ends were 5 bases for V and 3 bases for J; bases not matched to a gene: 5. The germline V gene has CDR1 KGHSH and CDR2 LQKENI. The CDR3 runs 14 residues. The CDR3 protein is CASSKDREDTEAFF. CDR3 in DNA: TGTGCCAGCTCAAAGGACAGGGAAGACACTGAAGCTTTCTTT.

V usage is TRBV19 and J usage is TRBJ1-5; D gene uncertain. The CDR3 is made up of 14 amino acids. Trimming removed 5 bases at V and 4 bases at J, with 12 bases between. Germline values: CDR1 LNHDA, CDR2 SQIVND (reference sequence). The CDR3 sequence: CASSLAGRNQPQHF. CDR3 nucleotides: TGTGCCAGTAGTCTGGCAGGCAGGAATCAGCCCCAGCATTTT.